A selection of T cell receptor beta chains follows, all from one sample in a study of CD8+ T cells in alopecia areata. Clones were sequenced by immunoSEQ multiplex PCR, and TCRdb holds only the in-frame ones, with some missing. In the table there are 150,000 to 200,000 clones, roughly 60% of which are singletons. Source: CD4+ T cells sorted from blood, taken at week 24, from a patient treated with tofacitinib. The receptors originated from a human donor with alopecia areata. Each CDR3 is given with its conserved first and last residue. A D gene is named only where the DNA matches it firmly. Size is stated for part of the rows, as once, few or many counts, or as a class when the clone is expanded.

clone_size: .; d_call: .; v_call: TRBV29-1; j_call: TRBJ2-1; cdr3_aa: CSVAGIRVNNEQFF; cdr3_nt: TGCAGCGTTGCCGGGATAAGGGTAAACAATGAGCAGTTCTTC
clone_size: .; d_call: .; v_call: TRBV4-2; j_call: TRBJ2-3; cdr3_aa: CASSLSLNLDTQYF; cdr3_nt: TGTGCCAGCAGCCTTTCGTTGAACTTAGATACGCAGTATTTT
clone_size: .; d_call: .; v_call: TRBV30; j_call: TRBJ2-7; cdr3_aa: CAWSVSGVQQYF; cdr3_nt: TGTGCCTGGAGTGTGTCGGGGGTCCAGCAGTACTTC
clone_size: few; d_call: .; v_call: TRBV29-1; j_call: TRBJ1-2; cdr3_aa: CSVEDRGYGGYTF; cdr3_nt: TGCAGCGTTGAAGATCGGGGGTATGGCGGCTACACCTTC
clone_size: .; d_call: .; v_call: TRBV6-5; j_call: TRBJ2-3; cdr3_aa: CASRTATSTDTQYF; cdr3_nt: TGTGCCAGCAGGACGGCTACTAGCACAGATACGCAGTATTTT
clone_size: .; d_call: .; v_call: TRBV5-6; j_call: TRBJ1-5; cdr3_aa: CASSADQPQHF; cdr3_nt: TGTGCCAGCAGCGCCGATCAGCCCCAGCATTTT
clone_size: .; d_call: TRBD2; v_call: TRBV5-1; j_call: TRBJ2-3; cdr3_aa: CASSLVLAGGSSSTDTQYF; cdr3_nt: TGCGCCAGCAGCTTGGTTTTAGCGGGAGGGTCCTCTAGCACAGATACGCAGTATTTT
clone_size: .; d_call: .; v_call: TRBV5-1; j_call: TRBJ2-2; cdr3_aa: CASRTFENTGELFF; cdr3_nt: TGCGCCAGCAGGACCTTCGAGAACACCGGGGAGCTGTTTTTT
clone_size: .; d_call: .; v_call: TRBV29-1; j_call: TRBJ1-5; cdr3_aa: CSVKGGGNQPQHF; cdr3_nt: TGCAGCGTCAAAGGGGGTGGCAATCAGCCCCAGCATTTT
clone_size: .; d_call: .; v_call: TRBV30; j_call: TRBJ1-5; cdr3_aa: CAWSSGGNQPQHF; cdr3_nt: TGTGCCTGGAGTTCGGGGGGGAATCAGCCCCAGCATTTT
clone_size: .; d_call: .; v_call: TRBV7-2; j_call: TRBJ1-2; cdr3_aa: CASSLLYGYTF; cdr3_nt: TGTGCCAGCAGCTTACTCTATGGCTACACCTTC
clone_size: .; d_call: .; v_call: TRBV30; j_call: TRBJ2-5; cdr3_aa: CAWSVREKTQYF; cdr3_nt: TGTGCCTGGAGTGTAAGGGAAAAGACCCAGTACTTC
clone_size: .; d_call: .; v_call: TRBV7-2; j_call: TRBJ2-5; cdr3_aa: CASSLGTAETQYF; cdr3_nt: TGTGCCAGCAGCTTGGGGACCGCAGAGACCCAGTACTTC
clone_size: .; d_call: .; v_call: TRBV30; j_call: TRBJ1-2; cdr3_aa: CAWSVGGIYGYTF; cdr3_nt: TGTGCCTGGAGTGTAGGCGGCATATATGGCTACACCTTC
clone_size: .; d_call: TRBD2; v_call: TRBV7-7; j_call: TRBJ2-5; cdr3_aa: CASSQGTGGKETQYF; cdr3_nt: TGTGCCAGCAGCCAGGGAACGGGGGGGAAAGAGACCCAGTACTTC
clone_size: .; d_call: TRBD1; v_call: TRBV10-3; j_call: TRBJ2-1; cdr3_aa: CAISESWRQGAEQFF; cdr3_nt: TGTGCCATCAGTGAGTCCTGGCGCCAGGGGGCTGAGCAGTTCTTC
clone_size: few; d_call: TRBD1; v_call: TRBV7-6; j_call: TRBJ2-5; cdr3_aa: CASSLRGTGHQETQYF; cdr3_nt: TGTGCCAGCAGCCTCAGGGGGACAGGGCACCAAGAGACCCAGTACTTC
clone_size: .; d_call: TRBD1; v_call: TRBV10-3; j_call: TRBJ1-2; cdr3_aa: CAISELGDRDLNYGYTF; cdr3_nt: TGTGCCATCAGCGAGCTGGGGGACAGGGACCTCAACTATGGCTACACCTTC